One and the same sample provided the 8 T cell receptor beta chains below, sequenced in a study of blood T cell repertoires in COVID-19. Assay: immunoSEQ multiplex PCR; the TCRdb copy retains only in-frame clones and omits some. The data contain about 310,000 clones, roughly 91% of them seen just once; the ten biggest clones take up 1%. The sample comprised peripheral blood. All receptors come from a man aged 45-65 years with active or convalescent COVID-19.

The chain combines TRBV4-2 with TRBJ2-5; 9 nucleotides line up with TRBD1. Germline V gene data show CDR1 as LGHNA and CDR2 as YNFKEQ. This CDR3 region has 17 residues. V lost 4 bases to trimming and J lost 5 bases; unmatched junction nucleotides: 14. The CDR3: CASSLTGGQGIGETQYF. The CDR3 nucleotides read TGTGCCAGCAGCCTAACTGGGGGACAGGGTATTGGTGAGACCCAGTACTTC.

The rearrangement joins TRBV11-1 to TRBJ1-6; 8 nucleotides match TRBD1. Germline V gene data show CDR1 as SGHAT and CDR2 as FQDESV (reference sequence). The length of the CDR3 is 14 residues. The V gene end was trimmed by 4 bases and the J gene end by 8 bases; junction bases not matched to a gene: 4. The CDR3 DNA reads TGTGCCAGCAGCTCCGACAGGGGATATTCACCCCTCCACTTT. This sequence encodes CASSSDRGYSPLHF.

This clone was seen a single time. The gene calls are TRBV5-1 and TRBJ2-1; TRBD1 matches at 8 bases. This CDR3 is 16 amino acids long. J lost 1 base, V lost 2 bases, and 5 bases had no gene match. CDR1 and CDR2 from the germline V gene are SGHRS and YFSETQ. The DNA of the CDR3 is TGCGCCAGCAGCTTCCTGACAGGGGCGTCCTACAATGAGCAGTTCTTC. Encoded protein: CASSFLTGASYNEQFF.

The CDR3 reads CASSRGDRGHEQYF. The CDR3 nucleotides read TGTGCCAGCAGCCGAGGGGACAGGGGGCACGAGCAGTACTTC. This chain uses TRBV9 with TRBJ2-7; 12 positions agree with TRBD1. This CDR3 has 14 amino acids. The trim removed 4 bases at V and 5 bases at J, leaving 4 bases unmatched. Germline loops: CDR1 SGDLS, CDR2 YYNGEE.

The genes are TRBV28 and TRBJ1-6; no reliable D call. There are 15 residues in the CDR3. Germline-derived CDR1 and CDR2 are MDHEN and SYDVKM. Between the trimmed V and J ends, which lost 4 bases and 0 bases, there was a span of 7 bases. CDR3 in amino acids: CASSSGSSYNSPLHF. The CDR3 nucleotides read TGTGCCAGCAGTTCGGGAAGCTCCTATAATTCACCCCTCCACTTT.

This chain uses TRBV10-3 with TRBJ1-2; no definite D call. The CDR3 spans 16 residues. From germline, CDR1 is ENHRY and CDR2 SYGVKD. The V gene lost 0 bases and the J gene lost 0 bases, with 11 bases spanning the gap. The CDR3 spells CAISESAQRTNYGYTF. The CDR3 bases are TGTGCCATCAGTGAGTCGGCACAGCGGACTAACTATGGCTACACCTTC.

This chain's CDR3 is CASILGGNNSPLHF. The DNA of the CDR3 is TGTGCCAGCATTCTGGGGGGAAATAATTCACCCCTCCACTTT. V is TRBV2 and J is TRBJ1-6; maybe TRBD1 (5 bases). With 7 bases removed from V and 5 bases from J, the gap between germline ends came to 12 bases. Germline V CDR1 and CDR2: SNHLY, FYNNEI. This CDR3 has 14 residues.

The chain employs TRBV5-1 and TRBJ1-1, with D possibly being TRBD1 (6 bases). CDR1 and CDR2 from the germline V gene are SGHRS and YFSETQ. V was trimmed by 4 bases and J by 0 bases, leaving 13 bases between them. This CDR3 contains 15 residues. The CDR3, as DNA: TGCGCCAGCAGCCCTATGGGACACCTGAACACTGAAGCTTTCTTT. Encoded protein: CASSPMGHLNTEAFF.